This T cell receptor beta chain derives from a study of regulatory T cells in long-lasting Graves disease. CDR3 regions were amplified by Arm-PCR using iRepertoire HTBI primers to build TCR beta libraries. TCRdb reprocessed the multiplex PCR reads with MiXCR, giving one entry per CDR3 protein. The repertoire has hundreds of thousands of distinct CDR3 sequences, 15% to 20% of them found once; the top ten carry around 19%. Indicated time point: newly diagnosed GD, antithyroid drugs for less than 3 months. The TCR library was made from RNA that had been extracted from PBMCs in TRIzol. The sample holds many counts of this clonotype. V lost 7 bases, J lost 5 bases, and 7 bases lay in between. The CDR3 consists of 12 residues. The germline gives CDR1 KGHDR, CDR2 SFDVKD. The same sample was also used in a study of T cells in Graves' hyperthyroidism and ophthalmopathy. That study reports: Across 18 months, stable Graves' hyperthyroidism was marked by no progression to ophthalmopathy.

The source material was peripheral blood mononuclear cells (PBMCs), sampled at new diagnosis, from a patient treated with antithyroid drugs. The sequence was collected from a woman aged 30 to 39 with Graves disease. The V and J genes are TRBV24-1 and TRBJ2-2; no reliable D call. The CDR3 DNA sequence: TGTGCCACCAGGGGTGCGACCGGGGAGCTGTTTTTT. Amino acids: CATRGATGELFF.